Listed below are T cell receptor beta chains from one sample, sequenced in a study of OX40 agonist ivuxolimab in advanced cancers. The protocol was immunoSEQ multiplex PCR, while the TCRdb copy is restricted to in-frame clones and leaves out a portion. The table shows under 85,000 clones, with just over 85% occurring only once. The sequenced sample was CD4+ or CD8+ T cells sorted from blood, obtained in a trial of the OX40 agonist ivuxolimab. The receptors shown here come from an adult with an advanced solid tumor such as melanoma, head and neck, liver or kidney cancer. Both conserved end residues are part of each CDR3. D genes are given only for firm matches. For some rows the clone size is stated as once, few or many, or as a class when expanded; others skip it.

V gene	clone size	D gene	J gene	CDR3 DNA	CDR3 protein
TRBV27	NA	NA	TRBJ1-4	TGTGCCAGCAGTTTAAAGGTCACAACTAATGAAAAACTGTTTTTT	CASSLKVTTNEKLFF
TRBV7-2	NA	NA	TRBJ1-2	TGTGCCAGCAGCTTAGAACCGGGGCTTCGCTATGGCTACACCTTC	CASSLEPGLRYGYTF
TRBV4-2	NA	TRBD1	TRBJ2-7	TGTGCCAGCAGCCAAGAGAGGGGGCGGTACGAGCAGTACTTC	CASSQERGRYEQYF
TRBV4-1	NA	NA	TRBJ2-7	TGCGCCAGCAGCCAAGGAGGGACGGGTGTTAGGGCCTACGAGCAGTACTTC	CASSQGGTGVRAYEQYF
TRBV6-6	NA	NA	TRBJ2-2	TGTGCCAGCAGCCCGGCGGCACGGGCCGGGGAGCTGTTTTTT	CASSPAARAGELFF
TRBV7-2	NA	NA	TRBJ1-5	TGTGCCAGCAGTAGAAGCCGGGACACAAATCAGCCCCAGCATTTT	CASSRSRDTNQPQHF
TRBV6-1	NA	NA	TRBJ1-1	TGTGCCAGCAGTAGAACTGAAGCTTTCTTT	CASSRTEAFF
TRBV11-1	NA	NA	TRBJ2-7	TGTGCCAGCAGCCCCCGAAGGAGCTCCTACGAGCAGTACTTC	CASSPRRSSYEQYF
TRBV5-1	NA	NA	TRBJ1-2	TGCGCCAGCAGCTTGTCGGTTTCCAGCGGCTACACCTTC	CASSLSVSSGYTF
TRBV6-6	NA	NA	TRBJ2-4	TGTGCCAGCAGTTACTCGACGACGAAAAACATTCAGTACTTC	CASSYSTTKNIQYF
TRBV2	NA	TRBD1	TRBJ1-5	TGTGCCAGCAGTGTACAGGGGGCGGAACAGCCCCAGCATTTT	CASSVQGAEQPQHF
TRBV28	NA	NA	TRBJ1-1	TGTGCCAGCAGTTTATCCGTCAGGGTTCGGAGCACTGAAGCTTTCTTT	CASSLSVRVRSTEAFF
TRBV5-1	NA	NA	TRBJ2-7	TGCGCCAGCAGCTTGGGAGACTATCCTTGGGAGCAGTACTTC	CASSLGDYPWEQYF
TRBV10-2	NA	TRBD2	TRBJ2-5	TGCGCCAGCAGAGCGACTAGCGGGGGAGAGACCCAGTACTTC	CASRATSGGETQYF
TRBV15	once	NA	TRBJ2-7	TGTGCCACCAGCAGAGATGCGGACTCCTACGAGCAGTACTTC	CATSRDADSYEQYF
TRBV14	NA	NA	TRBJ2-1	TGTGCCAGCAGCCAAGTACCGACAGAGCAGTTCTTC	CASSQVPTEQFF
TRBV7-2	NA	TRBD2	TRBJ2-1	TGTGCCAGCAGCCGAGTGGTACTAGCGGGGAATGAGCAGTTCTTC	CASSRVVLAGNEQFF
TRBV13	NA	TRBD2	TRBJ2-1	TGTGCCAGCAGCTTAGATGGACTAGCGGTTAGCTCCTACAATGAGCAGTTCTTC	CASSLDGLAVSSYNEQFF
TRBV4-1	NA	TRBD2	TRBJ2-3	TGCGCCAGCAGCCAAGATCGGGGTTGGGGCGGGAGGGTATCAGATACGCAGTATTTT	CASSQDRGWGGRVSDTQYF
TRBV6-5	NA	NA	TRBJ1-1	TGTGCCACCCGACAGGTGTTGATGAACACTGAAGCTTTCTTT	CATRQVLMNTEAFF
TRBV2	NA	NA	TRBJ1-1	TGTGCCAGCACACTTAATACGGGTGGCACTGAAGCTTTCTTT	CASTLNTGGTEAFF
TRBV5-1	NA	NA	TRBJ2-3	TGCGCCAGCAGCGGGGGGCCTAAAACCCGAGATACGCAGTATTTT	CASSGGPKTRDTQYF
TRBV5-1	NA	TRBD2	TRBJ2-7	TGCGCCAGCAGCTTGGGACTAGCGGGAGGCGAGCAGTACTTC	CASSLGLAGGEQYF
TRBV15	NA	TRBD2	TRBJ2-3	TGTGCCACCAGCAGAGTTTTAGCGGGAGGGCTTGATACGCAGTATTTT	CATSRVLAGGLDTQYF
TRBV2	once	NA	TRBJ2-3	TGTGCCAGCAGTCCACGCAGGACACTGAACACAGATACGCAGTATTTT	CASSPRRTLNTDTQYF
TRBV4-3	NA	NA	TRBJ1-1	TGCGCCAGCAGCCGGACCAGCGGAATGAACACTGAAGCTTTCTTT	CASSRTSGMNTEAFF
TRBV5-1	once	NA	TRBJ1-6	TGCGCCAGCAGCTTATATGACAGGAATTCACCCCTCCACTTT	CASSLYDRNSPLHF
TRBV30	NA	NA	TRBJ1-2	TGTGCCTGGACTATGCAGGGAATGGGAGGCTACACCTTC	CAWTMQGMGGYTF
TRBV7-2	NA	NA	TRBJ2-3	TGTGCCAGCAGCCCCTATTTGGGGGATCCGTATTTT	CASSPYLGDPYF
TRBV21-1	NA	NA	TRBJ2-2	TGTGCCAGCAGCAATGTACAGGGGAGAAGGGCCGGGGAGCTGTTTTTT	CASSNVQGRRAGELFF
TRBV6-5	NA	NA	TRBJ1-5	TGTGCCAGCAGTTACTATGGGGGGGACCAGCCCCAGCATTTT	CASSYYGGDQPQHF
TRBV4-2	NA	NA	TRBJ2-1	TGTGCCAGCAGCCAGGGGGTCAGGGCGGGCGGTGAGCAGTTCTTC	CASSQGVRAGGEQFF
TRBV19	few	TRBD1	TRBJ1-5	TGTGCCAGTAGTATGGGACAGGGCTGGGAGCCCCAGCATTTT	CASSMGQGWEPQHF
TRBV2	NA	TRBD1	TRBJ2-5	TGTGCCAGCAGTCCAAACAGGGGTACGGAGACCCAGTACTTC	CASSPNRGTETQYF